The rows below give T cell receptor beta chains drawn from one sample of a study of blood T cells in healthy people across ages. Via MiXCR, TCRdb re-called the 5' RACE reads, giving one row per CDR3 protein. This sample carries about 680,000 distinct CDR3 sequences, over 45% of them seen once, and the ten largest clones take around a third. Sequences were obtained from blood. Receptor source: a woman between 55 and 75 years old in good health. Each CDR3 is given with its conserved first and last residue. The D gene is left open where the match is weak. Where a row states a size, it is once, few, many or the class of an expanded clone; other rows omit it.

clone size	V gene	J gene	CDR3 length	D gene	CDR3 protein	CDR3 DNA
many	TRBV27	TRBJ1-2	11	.	CASSPNYGYTF	TGTGCCAGCAGTCCTAACTATGGCTACACCTTC
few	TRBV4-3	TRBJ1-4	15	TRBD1	CASSQAQGAAEKLFF	TGCGCCAGCAGCCAGGCACAGGGGGCAGCTGAAAAACTGTTTTTT
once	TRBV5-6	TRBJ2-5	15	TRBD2	CASATPAGGRETQYF	TGTGCCAGCGCTACCCCCGCGGGAGGGAGAGAGACCCAGTACTTC
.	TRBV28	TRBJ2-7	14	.	CASSVPGGGYEQYF	TGTGCCAGCAGTGTCCCAGGAGGGGGTTACGAGCAGTACTTC
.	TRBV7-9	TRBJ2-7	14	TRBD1	CASRPQDRTYEQYF	TGTGCCAGCAGGCCACAGGACAGGACCTACGAGCAGTACTTC
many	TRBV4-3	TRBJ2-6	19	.	CASSQDLRGQTSGANVLTF	TGCGCCAGCAGCCAAGATCTCCGCGGACAGACCTCTGGGGCCAACGTCCTGACTTTC
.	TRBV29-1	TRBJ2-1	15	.	CSVVLNYRDYNEQFF	TGCAGCGTTGTGCTCAATTACAGGGACTACAATGAGCAGTTCTTC
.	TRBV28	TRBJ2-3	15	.	CASSSEATNVDTQYF	TGTGCCAGCAGTTCTGAGGCCACCAACGTGGATACGCAGTATTTT
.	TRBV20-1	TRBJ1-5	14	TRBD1	CSAGGGSGNQPQHF	TGCAGTGCCGGAGGGGGCTCGGGTAATCAGCCCCAGCATTTT
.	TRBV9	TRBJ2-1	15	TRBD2	CASSAKAGGSDEQFF	TGTGCCAGCAGCGCGAAAGCGGGAGGAAGCGATGAGCAGTTCTTC
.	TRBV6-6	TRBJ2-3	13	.	CASSITGKDTQYF	TGTGCCAGCAGTATCACAGGGAAAGATACGCAGTATTTT
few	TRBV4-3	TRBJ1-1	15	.	CASSRSYTLNTEAFF	TGCGCCAGCAGCCGATCTTATACCTTGAACACTGAAGCTTTCTTT
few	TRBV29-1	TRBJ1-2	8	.	CSVYPYTF	TGCAGCGTATACCCCTACACCTTC
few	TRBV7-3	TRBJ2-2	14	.	CASSPWSDNGELFF	TGTGCCAGCAGCCCTTGGTCGGACAACGGGGAGCTGTTTTTT
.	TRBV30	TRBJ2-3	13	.	CAWRSLGPDTQYF	TGTGCCTGGAGGAGTTTGGGACCAGATACGCAGTATTTT
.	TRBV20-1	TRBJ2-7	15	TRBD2	CSARGLAGEVYEQYF	TGCAGTGCTAGAGGACTAGCGGGAGAGGTCTACGAGCAGTACTTC
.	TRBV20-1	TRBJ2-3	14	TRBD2	CSAERAGAEDTQYF	TGCAGTGCCGAAAGGGCGGGAGCAGAAGATACGCAGTATTTT
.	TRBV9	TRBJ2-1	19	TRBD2	CASSVFSLASSGTYNEQFF	TGTGCCAGCAGCGTATTCTCATTGGCCTCTAGCGGGACTTACAATGAGCAGTTCTTC
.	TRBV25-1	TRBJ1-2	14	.	CASSELQGNYGYTF	TGTGCCAGCAGTGAATTACAGGGAAACTATGGCTACACCTTC
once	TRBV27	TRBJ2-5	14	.	CASKKAGPGETQYF	TGTGCCAGCAAGAAGGCAGGGCCAGGGGAGACCCAGTACTTC
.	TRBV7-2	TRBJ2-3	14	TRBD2	CASSLDRGADTQYF	TGTGCCAGCAGCTTAGACCGGGGGGCAGATACGCAGTATTTT
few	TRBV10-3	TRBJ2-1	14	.	CAISQGNSYNEQFF	TGTGCCATCAGTCAGGGAAACTCCTACAATGAGCAGTTCTTC
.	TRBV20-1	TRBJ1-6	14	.	CSARSSSYNSPLHF	TGCAGTGCTAGGTCCAGCTCCTATAATTCACCCCTCCACTTT
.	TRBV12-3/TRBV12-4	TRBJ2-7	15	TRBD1	CASSFSGTGGYEQYF	TGTGCCAGCAGTTTTTCGGGGACAGGGGGCTACGAGCAGTACTTC
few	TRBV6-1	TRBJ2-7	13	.	CASSDREAYEQYF	TGTGCCAGCAGTGACAGGGAGGCTTACGAGCAGTACTTC
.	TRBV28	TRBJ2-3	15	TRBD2	CASSYGRVGTDTQYF	TGTGCCAGCAGTTACGGGAGGGTTGGGACAGATACGCAGTATTTT
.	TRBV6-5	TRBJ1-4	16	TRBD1	CASSLLWGQTNEKLFF	TGTGCCAGCAGTCTACTTTGGGGACAGACGAATGAAAAACTGTTTTTT
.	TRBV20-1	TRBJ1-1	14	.	CSARDPNPVTEAFF	TGCAGTGCTAGAGATCCGAATCCGGTTACTGAAGCTTTCTTT
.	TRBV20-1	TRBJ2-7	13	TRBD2	CSASSGTYYEQYF	TGCAGCGCCTCTAGCGGGACCTACTACGAGCAGTACTTC
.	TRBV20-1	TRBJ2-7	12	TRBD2	CSASSYGREQYF	TGCAGTGCTAGTAGTTACGGGAGGGAGCAGTACTTC
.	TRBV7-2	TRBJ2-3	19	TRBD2	CASSSRLAGGPGSTDTQYF	TGTGCCAGCAGCTCCAGACTAGCGGGAGGCCCCGGGAGCACAGATACGCAGTATTTT
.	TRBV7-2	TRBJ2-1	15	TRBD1	CASSLGQGAQNEQFF	TGTGCCAGCAGCTTAGGGCAGGGGGCGCAAAATGAGCAGTTCTTC
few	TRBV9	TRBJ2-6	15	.	CASSVVGSGANVLTF	TGTGCCAGCAGCGTGGTGGGGTCTGGGGCCAACGTCCTGACTTTC
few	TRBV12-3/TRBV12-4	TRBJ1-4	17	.	CASSLSAAASLRGKLFF	TGTGCCAGCAGTTTATCCGCTGCGGCCTCTTTAAGGGGAAAACTGTTTTTT
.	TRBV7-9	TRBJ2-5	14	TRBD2	CASSLPGRAQTQYF	TGTGCCAGCAGCTTACCCGGGAGGGCCCAGACCCAGTACTTC
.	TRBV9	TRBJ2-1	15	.	CASSGLGGINNEQFF	TGTGCCAGCAGCGGCCTGGGGGGTATAAACAATGAGCAGTTCTTC
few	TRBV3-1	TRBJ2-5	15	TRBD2	CASSSKREGEETQYF	TGTGCCAGCAGCTCAAAGCGGGAGGGTGAGGAGACCCAGTACTTC
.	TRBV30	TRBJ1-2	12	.	CAWTRGRRGYTF	TGTGCCTGGACCAGGGGCCGTCGTGGCTACACCTTC
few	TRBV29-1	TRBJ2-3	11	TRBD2	CGVELADTQYF	TGCGGCGTTGAACTAGCGGATACGCAGTATTTT
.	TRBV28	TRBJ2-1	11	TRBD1	CASRDRGEQFF	TGTGCCAGCAGAGACAGGGGTGAGCAGTTCTTC
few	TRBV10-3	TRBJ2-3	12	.	CAISSNTDTQYF	TGTGCCATCAGCAGCAACACAGATACGCAGTATTTT
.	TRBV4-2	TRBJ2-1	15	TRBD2	CASSLLAGLDNEQFF	TGTGCCAGCAGCCTACTAGCGGGACTTGACAATGAGCAGTTCTTC
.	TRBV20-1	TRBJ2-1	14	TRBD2	CSARGVAGVNEQFF	TGCAGTGCTAGAGGGGTAGCGGGGGTTAATGAGCAGTTCTTC
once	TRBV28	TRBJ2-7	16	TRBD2	CASCVSGATSYNEQYF	TGTGCCAGCTGCGTGAGCGGGGCAACTTCCTACAATGAGCAGTACTTC